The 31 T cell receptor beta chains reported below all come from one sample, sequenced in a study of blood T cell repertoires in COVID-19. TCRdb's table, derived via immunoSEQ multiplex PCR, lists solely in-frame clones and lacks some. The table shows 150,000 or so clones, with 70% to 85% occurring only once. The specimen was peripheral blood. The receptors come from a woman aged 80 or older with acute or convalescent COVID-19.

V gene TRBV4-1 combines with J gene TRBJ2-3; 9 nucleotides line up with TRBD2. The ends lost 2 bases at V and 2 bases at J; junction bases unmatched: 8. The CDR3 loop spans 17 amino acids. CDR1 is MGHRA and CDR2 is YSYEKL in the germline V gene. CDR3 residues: CASSQYGIAGVTDTQYF. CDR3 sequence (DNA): TGCGCCAGCAGCCAATATGGTATAGCGGGGGTCACAGATACGCAGTATTTT.

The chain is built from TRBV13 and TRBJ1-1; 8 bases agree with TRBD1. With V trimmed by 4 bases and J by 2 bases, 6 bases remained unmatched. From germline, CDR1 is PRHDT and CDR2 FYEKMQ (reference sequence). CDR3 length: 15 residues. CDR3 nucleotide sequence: TGTGCCAGCAGCTGGGGGGGACAGGTTAACACTGAAGCTTTCTTT. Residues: CASSWGGQVNTEAFF.

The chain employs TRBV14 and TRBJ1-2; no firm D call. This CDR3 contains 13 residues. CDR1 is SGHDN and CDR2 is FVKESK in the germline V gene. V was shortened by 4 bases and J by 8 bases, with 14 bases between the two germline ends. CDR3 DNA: TGTGCCAGCAGCCGCCGAACACTGGGCGGCTACACCTTC. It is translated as CASSRRTLGGYTF. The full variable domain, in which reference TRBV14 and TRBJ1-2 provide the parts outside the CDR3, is EAGVTQFPSHSVIEKGQTVTLRCDPISGHDNLYWYRRVMGKEIKFLLHFVKESKQDESGMPNNRFLAERTGGTYSTLKVQPAELEDSGVYFCASSRRTLGGYTFGSGTRLTVV.

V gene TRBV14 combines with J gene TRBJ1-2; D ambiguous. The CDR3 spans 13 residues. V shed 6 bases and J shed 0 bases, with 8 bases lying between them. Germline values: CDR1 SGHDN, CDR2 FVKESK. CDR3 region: CASSRGANYGYTF. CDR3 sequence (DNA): TGTGCCAGCAGTCGCGGAGCTAACTATGGCTACACCTTC. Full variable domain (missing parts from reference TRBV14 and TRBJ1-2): EAGVTQFPSHSVIEKGQTVTLRCDPISGHDNLYWYRRVMGKEIKFLLHFVKESKQDESGMPNNRFLAERTGGTYSTLKVQPAELEDSGVYFCASSRGANYGYTFGSGTRLTVV.

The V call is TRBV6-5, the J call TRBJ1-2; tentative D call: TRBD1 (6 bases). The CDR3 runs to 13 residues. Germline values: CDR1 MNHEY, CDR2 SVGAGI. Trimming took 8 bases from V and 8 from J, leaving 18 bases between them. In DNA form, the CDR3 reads TGTGCCAGCCCAACAAATCAGGGGCGAGGCTACACCTTC. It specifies CASPTNQGRGYTF.

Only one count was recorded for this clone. The CDR3 region is CASHDRGVTEAFF. DNA of the CDR3: TGTGCCAGCCACGACAGGGGAGTCACTGAAGCTTTCTTT. This sequence joins TRBV6-5 and TRBJ1-1, with 8 bases matching TRBD1. CDR1 and CDR2 from the germline V gene are MNHEY and SVGAGI. The CDR3 spans 13 residues. V shed 8 bases, J shed 4 bases, and the junction held 6 bases outside the gene matches.

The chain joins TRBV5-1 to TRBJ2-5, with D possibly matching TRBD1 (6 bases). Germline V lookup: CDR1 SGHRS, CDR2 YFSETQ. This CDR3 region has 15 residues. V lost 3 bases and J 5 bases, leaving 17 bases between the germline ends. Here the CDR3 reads CASSWRRGDTETQYF. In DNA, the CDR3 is TGCGCCAGCAGCTGGCGCAGGGGAGACACGGAGACCCAGTACTTC.

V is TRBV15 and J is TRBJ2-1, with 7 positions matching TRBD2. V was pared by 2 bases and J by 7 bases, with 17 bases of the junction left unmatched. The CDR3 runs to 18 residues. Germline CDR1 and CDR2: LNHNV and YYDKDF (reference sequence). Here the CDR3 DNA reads TGTGCCACCAGCAGAAGACCGCTTATGGGAGGGGCGAAAAATGAGCAGTTCTTC. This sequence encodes CATSRRPLMGGAKNEQFF.

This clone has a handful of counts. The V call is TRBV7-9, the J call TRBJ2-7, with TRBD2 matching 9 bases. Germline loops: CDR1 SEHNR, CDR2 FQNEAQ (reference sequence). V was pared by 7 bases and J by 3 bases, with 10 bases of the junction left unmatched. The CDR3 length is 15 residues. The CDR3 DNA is TGTGCCAGCACCGCGGGGGGGGGCAGCGACTACGAGCAGTACTTC. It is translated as CASTAGGGSDYEQYF.

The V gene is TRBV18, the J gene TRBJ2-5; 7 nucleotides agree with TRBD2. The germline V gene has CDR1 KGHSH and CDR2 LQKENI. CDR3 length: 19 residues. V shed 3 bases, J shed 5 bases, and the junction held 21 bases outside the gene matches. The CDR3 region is CASSPAAAGRTWDLETQYF. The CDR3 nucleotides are TGTGCCAGCTCACCCGCGGCAGCGGGGAGGACCTGGGACCTGGAGACCCAGTACTTC.

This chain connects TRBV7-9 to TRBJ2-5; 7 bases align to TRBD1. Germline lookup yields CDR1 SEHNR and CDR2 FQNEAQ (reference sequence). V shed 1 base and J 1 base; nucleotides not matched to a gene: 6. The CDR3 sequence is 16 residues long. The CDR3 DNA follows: TGTGCCAGCAGCTTAGGCAACCGGGACAGCCAAGAGACCCAGTACTTC. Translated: CASSLGNRDSQETQYF. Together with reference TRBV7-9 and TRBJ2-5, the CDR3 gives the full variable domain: DTGVSQNPRHKITKRGQNVTFRCDPISEHNRLYWYRQTLGQGPEFLTYFQNEAQLEKSRLLSDRFSAERPKGSFSTLEIQRTEQGDSAMYLCASSLGNRDSQETQYFGPGTRLLVL.

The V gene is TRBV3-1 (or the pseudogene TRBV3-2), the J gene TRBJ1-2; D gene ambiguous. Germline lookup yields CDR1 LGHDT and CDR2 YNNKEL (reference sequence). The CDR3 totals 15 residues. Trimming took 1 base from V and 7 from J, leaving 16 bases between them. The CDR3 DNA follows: TGTGCCAGCAGCCAAGTACAGACGGCGATCCTTGGCTACACCTTC. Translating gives CASSQVQTAILGYTF.

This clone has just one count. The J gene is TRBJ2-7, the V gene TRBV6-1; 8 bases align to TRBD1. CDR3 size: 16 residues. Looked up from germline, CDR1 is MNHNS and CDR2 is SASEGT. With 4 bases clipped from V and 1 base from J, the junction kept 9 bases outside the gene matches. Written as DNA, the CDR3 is TGTGCCAGCAGTGCCAGCCAAGGGACAGGATCCTACGAGCAGTACTTC. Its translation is CASSASQGTGSYEQYF.

CDR3 sequence (DNA): TGTGCCAGCAGCTCGACAGGACAGCTTAACTATGGCTACACCTTC. Protein: CASSSTGQLNYGYTF. The chain employs TRBV7-9 and TRBJ1-2; D might be TRBD1 (6 bases). The CDR3 runs 15 residues. V lost 4 bases, J lost 1 base, and 13 bases lay in between. Germline V CDR1 and CDR2: SEHNR, FQNEAQ (reference sequence).

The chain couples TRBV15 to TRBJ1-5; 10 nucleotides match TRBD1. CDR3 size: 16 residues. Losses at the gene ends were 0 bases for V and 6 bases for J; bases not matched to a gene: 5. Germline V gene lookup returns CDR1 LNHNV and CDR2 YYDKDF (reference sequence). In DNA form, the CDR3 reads TGTGCCACCAGCAGAGATCAGGACAGGGGGGTTCAGCCCCAGCATTTT. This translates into CATSRDQDRGVQPQHF.

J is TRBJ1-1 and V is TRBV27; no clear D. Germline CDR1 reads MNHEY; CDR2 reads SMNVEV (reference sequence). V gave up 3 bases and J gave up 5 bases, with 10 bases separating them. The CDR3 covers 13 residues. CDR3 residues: CASSFREQTEAFF. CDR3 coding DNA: TGTGCCAGCAGTTTCCGCGAACAGACTGAAGCTTTCTTT.

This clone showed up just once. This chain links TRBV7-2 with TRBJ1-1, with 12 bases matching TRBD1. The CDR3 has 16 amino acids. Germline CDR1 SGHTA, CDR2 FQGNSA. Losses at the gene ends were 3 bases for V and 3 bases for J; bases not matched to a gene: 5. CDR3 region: CASSLGGQGADTEAFF. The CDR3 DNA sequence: TGTGCCAGCAGCTTGGGGGGACAGGGGGCCGACACTGAAGCTTTCTTT.

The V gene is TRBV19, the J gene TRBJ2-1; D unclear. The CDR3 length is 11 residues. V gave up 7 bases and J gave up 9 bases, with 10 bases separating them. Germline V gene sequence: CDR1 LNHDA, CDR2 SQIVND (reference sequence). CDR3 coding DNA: TGTGCCAGTAATAAGATCGGTGAGCAGTTCTTC. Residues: CASNKIGEQFF. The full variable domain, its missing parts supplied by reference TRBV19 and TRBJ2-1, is DGGITQSPKYLFRKEGQNVTLSCEQNLNHDAMYWYRQDPGQGLRLIYYSQIVNDFQKGDIAEGYSVSREKKESFPLTVTSAQKNPTAFYLCASNKIGEQFFGPGTRLTVL.

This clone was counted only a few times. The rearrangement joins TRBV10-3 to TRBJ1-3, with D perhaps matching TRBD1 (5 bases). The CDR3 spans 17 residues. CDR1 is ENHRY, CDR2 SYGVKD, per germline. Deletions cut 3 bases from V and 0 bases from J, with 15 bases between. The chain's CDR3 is CAISDELGHNSGNTIYF. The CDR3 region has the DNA TGTGCCATCAGTGATGAGCTAGGACATAACTCTGGAAACACCATATATTTT.

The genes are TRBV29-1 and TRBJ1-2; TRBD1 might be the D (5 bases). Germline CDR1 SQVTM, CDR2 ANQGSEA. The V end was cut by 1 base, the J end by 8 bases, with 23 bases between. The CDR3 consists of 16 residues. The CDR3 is CSVEVGPADGGVGYTF. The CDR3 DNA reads TGCAGCGTTGAAGTCGGTCCGGCAGATGGGGGGGTCGGCTACACCTTC.

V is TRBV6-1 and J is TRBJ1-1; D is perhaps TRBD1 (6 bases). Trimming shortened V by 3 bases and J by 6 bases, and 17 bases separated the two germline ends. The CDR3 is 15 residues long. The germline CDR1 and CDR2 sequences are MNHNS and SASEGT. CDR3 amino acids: CASSEGRGKWAEAFF. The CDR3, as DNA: TGTGCCAGCAGTGAGGGGAGGGGGAAGTGGGCTGAAGCTTTCTTT.

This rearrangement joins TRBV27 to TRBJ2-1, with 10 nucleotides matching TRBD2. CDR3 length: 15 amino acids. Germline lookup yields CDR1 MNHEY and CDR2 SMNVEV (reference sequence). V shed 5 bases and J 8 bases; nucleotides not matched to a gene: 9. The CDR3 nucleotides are TGTGCCAGCAGTCGCCCGGGACTAGCGATCGATGAGCAGTTCTTC. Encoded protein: CASSRPGLAIDEQFF.

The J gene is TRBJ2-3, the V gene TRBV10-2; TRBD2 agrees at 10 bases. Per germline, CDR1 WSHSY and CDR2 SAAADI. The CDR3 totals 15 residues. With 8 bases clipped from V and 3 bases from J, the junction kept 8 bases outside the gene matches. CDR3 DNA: TGCGCCAGCGATGGGACTAGCGCTGGGACAGATACGCAGTATTTT. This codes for CASDGTSAGTDTQYF.

CDR3 sequence reads: CASSLKDRAQNEKLFF. The CDR3 coding sequence is TGTGCCAGCAGCCTTAAGGACAGGGCGCAAAATGAAAAACTGTTTTTT. V gene TRBV5-6 combines with J gene TRBJ1-4, with 8 bases lining up with TRBD1. The CDR3 is made up of 16 amino acids. The ends lost 4 bases at V and 5 bases at J; junction bases unmatched: 10. The germline V gene encodes CDR1 SGHDT and CDR2 YYEEEE. Using reference TRBV5-6 and TRBJ1-4 for the parts outside the CDR3, the full variable domain is DAGVTQSPTHLIKTRGQQVTLRCSPKSGHDTVSWYQQALGQGPQFIFQYYEEEERQRGNFPDRFSGHQFPNYSSELNVNALLLGDSALYLCASSLKDRAQNEKLFFGSGTQLSVL.

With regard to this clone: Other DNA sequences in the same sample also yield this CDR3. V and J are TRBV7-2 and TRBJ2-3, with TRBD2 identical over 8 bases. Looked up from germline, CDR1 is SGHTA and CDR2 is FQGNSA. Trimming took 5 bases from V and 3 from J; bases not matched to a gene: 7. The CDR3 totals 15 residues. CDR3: CASSPWTSRTDTQYF. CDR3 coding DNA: TGTGCCAGCAGCCCCTGGACTAGCAGGACAGATACGCAGTATTTT. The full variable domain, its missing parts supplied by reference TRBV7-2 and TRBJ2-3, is GAGVSQSPSNKVTEKGKDVELRCDPISGHTALYWYRQSLGQGLEFLIYFQGNSAPDKSGLPSDRFSAERTGGSVSTLTIQRTQQEDSAVYLCASSPWTSRTDTQYFGPGTRLTVL.

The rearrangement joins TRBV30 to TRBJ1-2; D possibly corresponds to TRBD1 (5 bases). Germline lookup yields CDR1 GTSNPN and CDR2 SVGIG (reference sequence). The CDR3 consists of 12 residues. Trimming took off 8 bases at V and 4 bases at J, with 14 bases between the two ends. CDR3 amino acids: CARDRIGYGYTF. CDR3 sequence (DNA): TGTGCCAGGGACCGCATCGGCTATGGCTACACCTTC.

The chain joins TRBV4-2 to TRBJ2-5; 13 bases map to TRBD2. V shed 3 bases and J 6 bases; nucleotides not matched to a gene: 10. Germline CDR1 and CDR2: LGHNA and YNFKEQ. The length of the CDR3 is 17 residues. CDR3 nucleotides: TGTGCCAGCAGCCATACTCCAGGGACTAGCGGGGTGAAGACCCAGTACTTC. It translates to CASSHTPGTSGVKTQYF.

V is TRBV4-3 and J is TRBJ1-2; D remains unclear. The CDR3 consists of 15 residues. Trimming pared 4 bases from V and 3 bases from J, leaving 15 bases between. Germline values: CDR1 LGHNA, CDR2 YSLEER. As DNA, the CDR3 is TGCGCCAGCAGCCGTGAGGCGGAGGCCTACTATGGCTACACCTTC. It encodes CASSREAEAYYGYTF.

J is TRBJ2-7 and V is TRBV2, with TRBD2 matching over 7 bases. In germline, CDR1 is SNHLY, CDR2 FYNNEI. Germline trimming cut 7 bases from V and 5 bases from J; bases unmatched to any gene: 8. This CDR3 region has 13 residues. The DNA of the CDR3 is TGTGCCAGCAAAGTTTTAGCGGGTAACGAGCAGTACTTC. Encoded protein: CASKVLAGNEQYF.

The CDR3 region has the DNA TGTGCCAGCAGCTACGGAGCCGATGGCTACACCTTC. Encoded protein: CASSYGADGYTF. The V gene is TRBV7-9, the J gene TRBJ1-2; D remains unclear. Germline V gives CDR1 SEHNR, CDR2 FQNEAQ (reference sequence). The V end was cut by 4 bases, the J end by 6 bases, with 9 bases between. The CDR3 extends over 12 amino acids.

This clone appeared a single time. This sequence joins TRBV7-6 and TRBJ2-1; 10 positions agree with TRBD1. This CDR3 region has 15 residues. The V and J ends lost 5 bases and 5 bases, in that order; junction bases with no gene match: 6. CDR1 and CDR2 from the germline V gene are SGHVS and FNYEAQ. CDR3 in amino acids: CASSERGTGDNEQFF. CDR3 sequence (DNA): TGTGCCAGCAGCGAAAGGGGGACAGGGGACAATGAGCAGTTCTTC.